The next 19 T cell receptor beta chains were all read from a single sample in a study of Graves' ophthalmopathy and Graves' hyperthyroidism. Using RNA transcripts, the TCR beta CDR3 regions were amplified. First-round RT-PCR relied on HTBI primers, and a second-round multiplex PCR came next. From the multiplex PCR reads, TCRdb called clonotypes with MiXCR, one entry per CDR3 protein. The table has about 740,000 distinct CDR3 sequences, 40% seen once. The sample taken for sequencing was peripheral blood. The receptors were gathered from an adult man with Graves' ophthalmopathy.

The chain has TRBV10-2 and TRBJ2-5; D is perhaps TRBD1 (5 bases). The V end lost 6 bases, the J end lost 1 base, and 15 bases lay between the germline ends. CDR1 and CDR2 from the germline V gene are WSHSY and SAAADI. The CDR3 consists of 15 residues. In nucleotides, the CDR3 is TGCGCCAGCAGCCATTTAGACAGTCTCCAAGAGACCCAGTACTTC. Its protein product is CASSHLDSLQETQYF.

This clonotype was detected only once. The rearrangement uses TRBV7-9 and TRBJ1-5; the D is unclear. With 5 bases removed from V and 2 bases from J, the gap between germline ends came to 13 bases. Germline V lookup: CDR1 SEHNR, CDR2 FQNEAQ (reference sequence). CDR3 length: 15 residues. The CDR3 reads CASSREIAGNQPQHF. The CDR3 coding sequence is TGTGCCAGCAGCCGAGAGATAGCGGGCAATCAGCCCCAGCATTTT.

Ten or more counts support this clonotype. This rearrangement joins TRBV19 to TRBJ1-2; 10 bases are shared with TRBD1. Per the germline V gene, CDR1 is LNHDA and CDR2 is SQIVND (reference sequence). V lost 9 bases to trimming and J lost 9 bases; unmatched junction nucleotides: 7. The CDR3 totals 12 residues. The CDR3 coding sequence is TGTGCCAGCGTGGGGACAGGGGTTCGCTACACCTTC. Translated: CASVGTGVRYTF.

This clonotype was recorded at least ten times. J is TRBJ2-5 and V is TRBV11-2; 7 bases map to TRBD1. CDR1 and CDR2 from the germline V gene are SGHAT and FQNNGV. V was clipped by 5 bases and J by 2 bases; unmatched bases: 5. The CDR3 extends over 14 amino acids. The CDR3 spells CASSPNRGQETQYF. The CDR3 DNA reads as TGTGCCAGCAGCCCAAACAGGGGACAAGAGACCCAGTACTTC.

Many counts were recorded for this clonotype. The V and J genes are TRBV24-1 and TRBJ2-5; the D is unclear. Germline CDR1 KGHDR, CDR2 SFDVKD. The CDR3 loop spans 16 amino acids. Trimming shortened V by 1 base and J by 1 base, and 12 bases separated the two germline ends. In nucleotides, the CDR3 is TGTGCCACCAGTGATTTTATCCATCCTGGCCAAGAGACCCAGTACTTC. It yields the protein CATSDFIHPGQETQYF.

This clonotype was counted at least ten times. This rearrangement joins TRBV20-1 to TRBJ1-2, with D possibly TRBD1 on 6 matching bases. Germline assignment: CDR1 DFQATT and CDR2 SNEGSKA (reference sequence). CDR3 size: 12 residues. Deletions cut 4 bases from V and 5 bases from J, with 11 bases between. The CDR3 sequence: CSATDRPYGYTF. The CDR3 DNA reads TGCAGTGCTACTGACAGGCCTTATGGCTACACCTTC.

This clonotype came up many times. The chain carries TRBV7-6 and TRBJ1-1, with TRBD1 matching 11 bases. The CDR3 length is 14 residues. The junction had 4 bases not matched to a gene; V was cut back by 0 bases and J by 10 bases. Germline CDR1 SGHVS, CDR2 FNYEAQ. The chain's CDR3 is CASSLAGQGDSAFF. The CDR3 DNA follows: TGTGCCAGCAGCTTAGCGGGACAGGGGGATTCAGCTTTCTTT.

As for this clonotype: At one end the junction does not follow the germline gene, possibly because of a read error. The rearrangement links TRBV25-1 to TRBJ1-4; D is unresolved. CDR3 length: 12 residues. The germline V gene encodes CDR1 MGHDK and CDR2 SYGVNS. CDR3 in DNA: TGTGCCATCAGTGAGGCTAATGAAAAACTGTTTTTT. Translated, it gives CAISEANEKLFF.

This chain uses TRBV20-1 with TRBJ2-7; D is possibly TRBD1 (6 bases). CDR1 and CDR2 (germline): DFQATT, SNEGSKA (reference sequence). V was clipped by 5 bases and J by 0 bases, with 11 bases between them. The CDR3 extends over 13 amino acids. In nucleotides, the CDR3 is TGCAGTGCTCCCCGGGACACCTCCTACGAGCAGTACTTC. It yields the protein CSAPRDTSYEQYF.

The chain is built from TRBV10-3 and TRBJ1-1; TRBD1 might be the D (5 bases). Between the trimmed V and J ends, which lost 11 bases and 0 bases, there was a span of 10 bases. Germline V gene data show CDR1 as ENHRY and CDR2 as SYGVKD. The CDR3 consists of 12 residues. This CDR3 is CAGRAMNTEAFF. CDR3 DNA: TGTGCCGGCAGGGCCATGAACACTGAAGCTTTCTTT.

This clonotype was counted only a few times. The V call is TRBV29-1, the J call TRBJ2-7, with 7 bases that match TRBD1. V was pared by 7 bases and J by 0 bases, with 6 bases of the junction left unmatched. CDR1 SQVTM and CDR2 ANQGSEA come from the germline V gene. The CDR3 covers 13 residues. The CDR3 coding sequence is TGCAGCGCCGCGACAGGGAACTCCTACGAGCAGTACTTC. This sequence encodes CSAATGNSYEQYF.

This clonotype was seen a few times. The V gene is TRBV24-1, the J gene TRBJ2-2; D is possibly TRBD1 (6 bases). The CDR3 is 13 residues long. V was trimmed by 9 bases and J by 4 bases, leaving 11 bases between them. The germline CDR1 and CDR2 sequences are KGHDR and SFDVKD. The CDR3: CATGLQGTGELFF. The DNA for the CDR3 is TGTGCCACCGGGCTACAGGGCACCGGGGAGCTGTTTTTT.

This chain uses TRBV19 with TRBJ1-1; D perhaps matches TRBD1 (5 bases). V was cut by 1 base and J by 0 bases, with 9 bases left in between. The length of the CDR3 is 15 residues. Per the germline V gene, CDR1 is LNHDA and CDR2 is SQIVND (reference sequence). CDR3 sequence: CASSIGGVMNTEAFF. CDR3 in DNA: TGTGCCAGTAGTATAGGGGGGGTAATGAACACTGAAGCTTTCTTT.

This chain uses TRBV19 with TRBJ1-1, with 9 bases lining up with TRBD1. The V and J ends lost 9 bases and 0 bases, in that order; junction bases with no gene match: 11. Germline-derived CDR1 and CDR2 are LNHDA and SQIVND (reference sequence). There are 16 residues in the CDR3. The CDR3 reads CASRTDRGLMNTEAFF. The DNA of the CDR3 is TGTGCCAGCAGAACGGACAGGGGACTTATGAACACTGAAGCTTTCTTT.

This clonotype has just a few counts. The J gene is TRBJ2-7, the V gene TRBV13; D is perhaps TRBD2 (5 bases). The CDR3 length is 17 residues. Germline V gene data show CDR1 as PRHDT and CDR2 as FYEKMQ (reference sequence). Trimming removed 4 bases at V and 3 bases at J, with 22 bases between. CDR3 protein: CASSSTHFGPEGYEQYF. The CDR3 DNA reads as TGTGCCAGCAGCTCCACACATTTCGGTCCCGAGGGCTACGAGCAGTACTTC. The full variable domain, completed using reference TRBV13 and TRBJ2-7, is AAGVIQSPRHLIKEKRETATLKCYPIPRHDTVYWYQQGPGQDPQFLISFYEKMQSDKGSIPDRFSAQQFSDYHSELNMSSLELGDSALYFCASSSTHFGPEGYEQYFGPGTRLTVT.

This clonotype was seen at least ten times. The chain employs TRBV7-9 and TRBJ1-2; no firm D call. Trimming pared 5 bases from V and 4 bases from J, leaving 23 bases between. This CDR3 comprises 17 residues. CDR1 SEHNR and CDR2 FQNEAQ come from the germline V gene (reference sequence). Here the CDR3 DNA reads TGTGCCAGCAGCCTTGGTACAGACAATATAGTCCTCTATGGCTACACCTTC. Translation gives CASSLGTDNIVLYGYTF.

A word on this clonotype: An end of the junction does not agree with germline; a read error may underlie this. The V gene is TRBV29-1, the J gene TRBJ1-2; D is perhaps TRBD1 (5 bases). Germline loops: CDR1 SQVTM, CDR2 ANQGSEA. This CDR3 has 9 amino acids. The CDR3 nucleotides read TGCAGCGTTGTCCAAGGGGACCGCTTC. This encodes CSVVQGDRF. The full variable domain, with the rest looked up from reference TRBV29-1 and TRBJ1-2, is SAVISQKPSRDICQRGTSLTIQCQVDSQVTMMFWYRQQPGQSLTLIATANQGSEATYESGFVIDKFPISRPNLTFSTLTVSNMSPEDSSIYLCSVVQGDRFGSGTRLTVV.

This rearrangement joins TRBV29-1 to TRBJ2-7, with D perhaps matching TRBD1 (5 bases). The J call may be mistaken, given a closer DNA end match to TRBJ2-1. This CDR3 region has 11 residues. The germline CDR1 and CDR2 sequences are SQVTM and ANQGSEA. CDR3 residues: CSVAQGHEQFF. DNA for the CDR3: TGCAGCGTTGCGCAGGGTCATGAGCAGTTCTTC.

Many counts were recorded for this clonotype. The chain uses TRBV9 and TRBJ2-2; tentative D call: TRBD2 (6 bases). The CDR3 has 14 amino acids. Germline values: CDR1 SGDLS, CDR2 YYNGEE. V lost 0 bases and J lost 3, with 6 bases in between. The CDR3 DNA follows: TGTGCCAGCAGCGTAGCGGGAGACACCGGGGAGCTGTTTTTT. This sequence encodes CASSVAGDTGELFF. The complete variable domain, with remaining parts taken from reference TRBV9 and TRBJ2-2, reads DSGVTQTPKHLITATGQRVTLRCSPRSGDLSVYWYQQSLDQGLQFLIQYYNGEERAKGNILERFSAQQFPDLHSELNLSSLELGDSALYFCASSVAGDTGELFFGEGSRLTVL.